In its sample, the clone carrying this TCR beta chain was seen many times. What it binds is unknown. These gene names are mouse names. The read finishes 4 residues shy of the CDR3 end, and the germline J gene is used to complete it. These data come from a study of CD8+ T cells in alopecia areata. Findings and caveats of the study: Scalp specimens additionally yield sequences from normal skin's resident alphabeta T cells. The study found TCR sharing across patients less clear than in mice, possibly for HLA reasons.

Reverse transcription of extracted RNA yielded cDNA, which provided the sequencing template. Clones were sequenced by immunoSEQ multiplex PCR, and TCRdb holds only the in-frame ones, with some missing. Altogether roughly 1,800 clones were found in the sample, and no singletons occur. CDR1 and CDR2 from the germline V gene are NNHNN and SYGAGS (reference sequence). This CDR3 region has 14 residues. The V gene lost 2 bases and the J gene lost 0 bases, with 5 bases spanning the gap. This chain uses TRBV13-2 with TRBJ2-2; no reliable D call. The sequence derives from a C3H/HeJ mouse with alopecia areata. MHC haplotype of the strain: H2-k. The sequenced sample was lesional skin. CDR3: CASGDLANTGQLYF. CDR3 DNA (partial): TGTGCCAGCGGTGACCTGGCAAACACCGGG.